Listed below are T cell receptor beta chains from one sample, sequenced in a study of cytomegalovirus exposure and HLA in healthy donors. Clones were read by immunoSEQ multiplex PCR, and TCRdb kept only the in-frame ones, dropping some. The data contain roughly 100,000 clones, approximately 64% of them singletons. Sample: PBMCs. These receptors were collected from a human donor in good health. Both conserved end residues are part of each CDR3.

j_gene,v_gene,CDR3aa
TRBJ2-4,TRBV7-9,CASSLLGVLDIQYF
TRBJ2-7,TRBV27,CASAWGAGVSYEQYF
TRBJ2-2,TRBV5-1,CASSLNRAFGELFF
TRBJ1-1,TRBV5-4,CASRDIFFSPTEAFF
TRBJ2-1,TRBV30,CAWSVPREGNEQFF
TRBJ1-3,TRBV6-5,CASSYATGNTIYF
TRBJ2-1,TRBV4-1,CASSQDPGLAGEQFF
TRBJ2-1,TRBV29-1,CSVGPQGEYNEQFF
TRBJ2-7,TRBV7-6,CASSSGDRPYEQYF
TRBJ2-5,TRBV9,CASSVGSVSGETQYF
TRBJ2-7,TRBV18,CASSPGRSYEQYF
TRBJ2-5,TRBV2,CASSEGGETQYF
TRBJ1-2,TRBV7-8,CASSKDKNYGYTF
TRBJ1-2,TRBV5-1,CASSVQGSYGYTF
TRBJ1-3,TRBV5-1,CASTSGSSGNTIYF
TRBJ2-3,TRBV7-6,CASSLDSGRSTDTQYF
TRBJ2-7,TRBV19,CASSIGLAGDSYEQYF
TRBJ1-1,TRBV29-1,CSAVGQGITEAFF
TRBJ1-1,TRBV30,CARQKGQGHEAFF
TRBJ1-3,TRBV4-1,CASSQESHQASGNTIYF
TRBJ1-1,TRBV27,CASSLRQGQGLNTEAFF
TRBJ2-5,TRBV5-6,CASSLGLSRVETQYF
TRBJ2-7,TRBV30,CACRKGASYEQYF
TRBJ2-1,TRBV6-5,CASGYSGPHNEQFF
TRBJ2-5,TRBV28,CASSPSGTGGEETQYF
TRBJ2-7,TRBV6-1,CASSADRVSYEQYF